This passage covers 19 T cell receptor beta chains from one sample sequenced in a study of control samples from healthy donors and cancer patients. Libraries were prepared by immunoSEQ multiplex PCR; TCRdb keeps only in-frame clonotypes and omits some of them. The sample consists of 150,000 to 160,000 clones, about 94% of them appearing once. The sequenced material came from blood. The receptors here all came from a man aged 35 to 55 in good health.

The chain couples TRBV19 to TRBJ1-1; 8 bases line up with TRBD1. The CDR3 has 13 amino acids. Germline lookup yields CDR1 LNHDA and CDR2 SQIVND (reference sequence). V lost 3 bases and J lost 10; bases outside the gene matches: 7. The CDR3: CASSIRGRQGAFF. As DNA, the CDR3 is TGTGCCAGTAGTATCAGGGGGCGACAGGGAGCTTTCTTT.

The chain has TRBV9 and TRBJ2-3; 7 bases align to TRBD2. The CDR3 is made up of 13 amino acids. Germline assignment: CDR1 SGDLS and CDR2 YYNGEE. The V and J ends lost 3 bases and 6 bases, in that order; junction bases with no gene match: 4. CDR3 loop: CASSGAGLDTQYF. The CDR3 region has the DNA TGTGCCAGCAGCGGAGCGGGGCTTGATACGCAGTATTTT.

This clone was counted once. V gene TRBV7-8 combines with J gene TRBJ1-1; 10 nucleotides match TRBD1. Trimming removed 1 base from V and 5 bases from J; junction bases left unmatched: 10. The CDR3 runs to 17 residues. The germline V gene encodes CDR1 SGHVS and CDR2 FQNEAQ. CDR3 in amino acids: CASSLEGIGQGGTEAFF. The CDR3 nucleotides are TGTGCCAGCAGCTTAGAAGGAATAGGACAGGGGGGGACTGAAGCTTTCTTT.

The chain uses TRBV5-6 and TRBJ1-2, with D possibly matching TRBD1 (5 bases). The length of the CDR3 is 14 residues. The V end lost 4 bases, the J end lost 5 bases, and 15 bases lay between the germline ends. The germline gives CDR1 SGHDT, CDR2 YYEEEE. As DNA, the CDR3 is TGTGCCAGCAGCCCAGGGATTCCTGGGTATGGCTACACCTTC. Protein product: CASSPGIPGYGYTF.

This sequence joins TRBV28 and TRBJ1-4; no reliable D call. This CDR3 comprises 14 residues. Trimming pared 7 bases from V and 7 bases from J, leaving 16 bases between. Germline CDR1 is MDHEN and CDR2 is SYDVKM. The CDR3 region is CASTSGRRGEKLFF. The CDR3, as DNA: TGTGCCAGCACGTCAGGCCGTCGGGGTGAAAAACTGTTTTTT.

Details on this clone: Other DNA variants within this sample encode the same CDR3. This sequence joins TRBV6-5 and TRBJ1-2, with 11 bases fitting TRBD1. Germline CDR1 and CDR2: MNHEY and SVGAGI. The CDR3 covers 16 residues. Trimming took 0 bases from V and 4 from J; bases not matched to a gene: 4. CDR3 loop: CASSYSRTGGGYGYTF. CDR3 bases: TGTGCCAGCAGTTACTCTCGGACAGGGGGCGGCTATGGCTACACCTTC.

The CDR3 reads CASSLSKNEGYTF. Here the CDR3 DNA reads TGTGCCAGCAGCTTATCGAAGAACGAAGGCTACACCTTC. V gene TRBV7-9 combines with J gene TRBJ1-2; D call uncertain. The germline V gene encodes CDR1 SEHNR and CDR2 FQNEAQ (reference sequence). The CDR3 length is 13 residues. V shed 2 bases and J shed 8 bases, with 12 bases lying between them. The whole variable domain, remainder taken from reference TRBV7-9 and TRBJ1-2, is DTGVSQNPRHKITKRGQNVTFRCDPISEHNRLYWYRQTLGQGPEFLTYFQNEAQLEKSRLLSDRFSAERPKGSFSTLEIQRTEQGDSAMYLCASSLSKNEGYTFGSGTRLTVV.

This clone was counted a few times. This chain links TRBV7-2 with TRBJ1-5; 7 positions agree with TRBD1. The CDR3 consists of 14 residues. V lost 4 bases and J lost 4; bases outside the gene matches: 4. Germline CDR1 and CDR2: SGHTA and FQGNSA. CDR3 nucleotide sequence: TGTGCCAGCAGCTCGGGACAGCTAAATCAGCCCCAGCATTTT. Translation gives CASSSGQLNQPQHF.

The V and J genes are TRBV21-1 and TRBJ2-3; the table assigns TRBD2, which was not confirmed against the DNA. TRBV21-1 is noted as a pseudogene. The CDR3 runs 17 residues. Written as DNA, the CDR3 is TGTGCCAGCAGCAAAGCGCGGGGGGTAGGTAATTTGGATGGGCAGTATTTT. As protein: CASSKARGVGNLDGQYF.

The V call is TRBV5-1, the J call TRBJ1-1; 9 bases align to TRBD1. CDR1 SGHRS and CDR2 YFSETQ come from the germline V gene. The CDR3 runs to 16 residues. The junction had 9 bases not matched to a gene; V was cut back by 5 bases and J by 1 base. The CDR3 spells CASRATVDRGNTEAFF. CDR3 nucleotides: TGCGCCAGCAGAGCGACGGTGGACAGGGGGAACACTGAAGCTTTCTTT.

J is TRBJ1-2 and V is TRBV6-5; D might be TRBD1 (6 bases). Trimming removed 2 bases at V and 8 bases at J, with 18 bases between. CDR1 is MNHEY and CDR2 is SVGAGI in the germline V gene. CDR3 length: 15 amino acids. The CDR3 DNA follows: TGTGCCAGCAGTTACCGTCTCGGGGGCCCGGGAGGCTACACCTTC. Its protein is CASSYRLGGPGGYTF.

V usage is TRBV6-5 and J usage is TRBJ1-5; possibly TRBD1 for D (6 bases). Per germline, CDR1 MNHEY and CDR2 SVGAGI. V gave up 11 bases and J gave up 3 bases, with 11 bases separating them. This CDR3 is built from 12 residues. The CDR3 region has the DNA TGTGCCCTAGGGGGATCCAATCAGCCCCAGCATTTT. This sequence encodes CALGGSNQPQHF.

CDR3 sequence: CASSYADSNYGYTF. As DNA, the CDR3 is TGTGCCAGCAGTTATGCGGACAGCAACTATGGCTACACCTTC. The chain is built from TRBV6-5 and TRBJ1-2; tentative D call: TRBD1 (6 bases). Germline CDR1 reads MNHEY; CDR2 reads SVGAGI. V was pared by 3 bases and J by 2 bases, with 10 bases between. CDR3 length: 14 amino acids.

The genes are TRBV27 and TRBJ1-4, with D uncertain. Germline CDR1 and CDR2: MNHEY and SMNVEV (reference sequence). The V gene lost 6 bases and the J gene lost 3 bases, with 17 bases spanning the gap. The CDR3 has 16 residues. CDR3 residues: CASRTYSDSANEKLFF. The CDR3 nucleotides read TGTGCCAGCAGGACCTACTCGGATTCCGCTAATGAAAAACTGTTTTTT. Drawing the rest from reference TRBV27 and TRBJ1-4, the complete variable domain is EAQVTQNPRYLITVTGKKLTVTCSQNMNHEYMSWYRQDPGLGLRQIYYSMNVEVTDKGDVPEGYKVSRKEKRNFPLILESPSPNQTSLYFCASRTYSDSANEKLFFGSGTQLSVL.

This rearrangement joins TRBV6-5 to TRBJ1-3; the D is unclear. The CDR3 has 15 residues. Trimming removed 6 bases from V and 3 bases from J, with 15 bases in between. Germline-derived CDR1 and CDR2 are MNHEY and SVGAGI. This CDR3 is CASRAKSGVGNTIYF. In DNA, the CDR3 is TGTGCCAGCAGAGCTAAATCGGGAGTTGGAAACACCATATATTTT.

This rearrangement joins TRBV7-9 to TRBJ1-2; D is undetermined. V was pared by 7 bases and J by 6 bases, with 18 bases between. CDR1 and CDR2 (germline): SEHNR, FQNEAQ (reference sequence). The CDR3 sequence is 14 residues long. CDR3 coding DNA: TGTGCCAGCATCCCCCCGACGGTTGAAGATGGCTACACCTTC. It translates to CASIPPTVEDGYTF.

The V and J genes are TRBV5-6 and TRBJ2-2; no clear D gene. Between the trimmed V and J ends, which lost 5 bases and 4 bases, there was a span of 6 bases. Germline CDR1 is SGHDT and CDR2 is YYEEEE. CDR3 length: 12 residues. CDR3 nucleotide sequence: TGTGCCAGCAGTTGGGGCACCGGGGAGCTGTTTTTT. As protein: CASSWGTGELFF.

Here the CDR3 DNA reads TGTGCCACCAGTGATTTCCGACAGGGGCGAGATACGCAGTATTTT. As protein: CATSDFRQGRDTQYF. V gene TRBV24-1 combines with J gene TRBJ2-3; 8 nucleotides align to TRBD1. The V gene end was trimmed by 1 base and the J gene end by 5 bases; junction bases not matched to a gene: 4. This CDR3 spans 15 amino acids. CDR1 and CDR2 (germline): KGHDR, SFDVKD.

This clone was seen just once. The chain combines TRBV7-2 with TRBJ2-7; the D call may be TRBD1 or TRBD2 (6 bases each). The ends were cut back, 5 bases at V and 2 bases at J, with 13 bases in the middle. Germline V gene lookup returns CDR1 SGHTA and CDR2 FQGNSA. CDR3 length: 14 residues. CDR3 protein: CASSQGGTPYEQYF. CDR3 in DNA: TGTGCCAGCAGCCAAGGGGGGACCCCCTACGAGCAGTACTTC.